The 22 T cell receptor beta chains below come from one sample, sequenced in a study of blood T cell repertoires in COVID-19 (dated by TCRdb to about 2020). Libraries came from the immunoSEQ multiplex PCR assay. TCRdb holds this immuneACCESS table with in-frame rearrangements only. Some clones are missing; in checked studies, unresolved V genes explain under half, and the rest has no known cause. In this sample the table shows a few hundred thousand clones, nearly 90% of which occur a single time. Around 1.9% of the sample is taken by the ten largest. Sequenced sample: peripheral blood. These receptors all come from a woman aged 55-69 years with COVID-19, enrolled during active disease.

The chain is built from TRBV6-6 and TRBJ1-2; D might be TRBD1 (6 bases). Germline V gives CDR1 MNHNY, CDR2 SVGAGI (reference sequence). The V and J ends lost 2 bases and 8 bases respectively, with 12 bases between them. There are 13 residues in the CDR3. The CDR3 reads CASSYAGEGGYTF. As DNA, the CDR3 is TGTGCCAGCAGTTACGCAGGGGAGGGCGGCTACACCTTC.

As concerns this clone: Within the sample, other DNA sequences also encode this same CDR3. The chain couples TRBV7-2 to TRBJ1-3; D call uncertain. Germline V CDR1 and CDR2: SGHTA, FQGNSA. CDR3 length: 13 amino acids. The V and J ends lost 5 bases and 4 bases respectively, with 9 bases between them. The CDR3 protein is CASSPRGGNTIYF. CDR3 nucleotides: TGTGCCAGCAGCCCCCGCGGAGGAAACACCATATATTTT.

DNA of the CDR3: TGTGCCAGCAGTCTTCCGGGACAGGGAAACTATGGCTACACCTTC. This sequence encodes CASSLPGQGNYGYTF. V and J are TRBV5-4 and TRBJ1-2, with TRBD1 identical over 9 bases. The CDR3 has 15 residues. Trimming at V came to 5 bases and at J to 2 bases, leaving 7 bases not matched to a gene. Germline assignment: CDR1 SGHNT and CDR2 YYREEE (reference sequence). The full variable domain, rest sourced from reference TRBV5-4 and TRBJ1-2, is ETGVTQSPTHLIKTRGQQVTLRCSSQSGHNTVSWYQQALGQGPQFIFQYYREEENGRGNFPPRFSGLQFPNYSSELNVNALELDDSALYLCASSLPGQGNYGYTFGSGTRLTVV.

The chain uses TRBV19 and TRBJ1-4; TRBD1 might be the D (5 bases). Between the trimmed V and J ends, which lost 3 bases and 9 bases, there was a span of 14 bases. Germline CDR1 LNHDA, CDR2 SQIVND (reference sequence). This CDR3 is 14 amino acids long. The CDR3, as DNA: TGTGCCAGTAGTATGTTCAGGGCTGAGAAAAAACTGTTTTTT. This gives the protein CASSMFRAEKKLFF.

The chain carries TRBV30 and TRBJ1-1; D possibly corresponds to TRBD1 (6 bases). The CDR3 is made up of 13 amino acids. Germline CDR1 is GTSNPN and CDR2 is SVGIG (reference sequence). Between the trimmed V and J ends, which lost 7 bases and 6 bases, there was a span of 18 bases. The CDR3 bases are TGTGCCTCGCGGGGGCCCCTTTGGGCTGAAGCTTTCTTT. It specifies CASRGPLWAEAFF. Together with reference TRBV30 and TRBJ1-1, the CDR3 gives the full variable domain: SQTIHQWPATLVQPVGSPLSLECTVEGTSNPNLYWYRQAAGRGLQLLFYSVGIGQISSEVPQNLSASRPQDRQFILSSKKLLLSDSGFYLCASRGPLWAEAFFGQGTRLTVV.

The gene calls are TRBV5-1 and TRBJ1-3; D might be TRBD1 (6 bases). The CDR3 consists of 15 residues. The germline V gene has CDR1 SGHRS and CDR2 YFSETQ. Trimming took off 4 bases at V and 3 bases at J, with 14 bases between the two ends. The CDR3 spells CASSRMTGGGNTIYF. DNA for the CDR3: TGCGCCAGCAGCCGAATGACAGGAGGTGGAAACACCATATATTTT.

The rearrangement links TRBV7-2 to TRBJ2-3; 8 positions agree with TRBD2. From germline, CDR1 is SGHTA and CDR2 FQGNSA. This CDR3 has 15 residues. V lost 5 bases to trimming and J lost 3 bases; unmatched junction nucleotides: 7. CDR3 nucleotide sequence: TGTGCCAGCAGCCCACCCGCGGGGGGTACAGATACGCAGTATTTT. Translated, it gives CASSPPAGGTDTQYF.

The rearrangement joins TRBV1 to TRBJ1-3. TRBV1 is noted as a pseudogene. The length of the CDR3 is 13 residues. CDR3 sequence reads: CTSSQDAGEGLDF. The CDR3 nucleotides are TGCACCAGCAGCCAAGATGCAGGCGAGGGTCTGGATTTT.

The CDR3 here is CASTEGGYTDTQYF. In DNA, the CDR3 is TGTGCCAGCACAGAAGGGGGATACACAGATACGCAGTATTTT. The chain couples TRBV11-2 to TRBJ2-3; D perhaps matches TRBD1 (6 bases). V lost 7 bases and J lost 2, with 13 bases in between. Per the germline V gene, CDR1 is SGHAT and CDR2 is FQNNGV. The CDR3 is 14 residues long.

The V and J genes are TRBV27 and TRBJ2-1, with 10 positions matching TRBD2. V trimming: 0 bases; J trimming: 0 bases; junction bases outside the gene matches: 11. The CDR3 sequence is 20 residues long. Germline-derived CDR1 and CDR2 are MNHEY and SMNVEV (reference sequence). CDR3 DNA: TGTGCCAGCAGTTTATCTTCCCTAGCGGGGGCCCCCTTCTCCTACAATGAGCAGTTCTTC. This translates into CASSLSSLAGAPFSYNEQFF.

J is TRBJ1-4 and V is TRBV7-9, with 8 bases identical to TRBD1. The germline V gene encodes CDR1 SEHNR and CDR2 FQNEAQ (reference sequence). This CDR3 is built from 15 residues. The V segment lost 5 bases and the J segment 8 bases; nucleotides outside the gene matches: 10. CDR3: CASSLRTGWEEKLFF. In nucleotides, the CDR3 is TGTGCCAGCAGCCTTCGGACAGGGTGGGAAGAAAAACTGTTTTTT.

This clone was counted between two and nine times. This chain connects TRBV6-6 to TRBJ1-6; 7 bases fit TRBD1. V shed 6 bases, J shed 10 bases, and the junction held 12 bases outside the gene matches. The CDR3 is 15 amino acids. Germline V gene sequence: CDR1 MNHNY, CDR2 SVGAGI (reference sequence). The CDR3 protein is CASRDRVAVRSPLHF. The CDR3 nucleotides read TGTGCCAGCAGAGACAGGGTGGCGGTACGATCACCCCTCCACTTT.

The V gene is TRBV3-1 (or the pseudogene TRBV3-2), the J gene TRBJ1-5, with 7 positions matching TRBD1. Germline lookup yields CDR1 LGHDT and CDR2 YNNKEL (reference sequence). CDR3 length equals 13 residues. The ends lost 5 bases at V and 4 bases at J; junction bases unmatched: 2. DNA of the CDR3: TGTGCCAGCAGCTCGACAGGGAATCAGCCCCAGCATTTT. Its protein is CASSSTGNQPQHF.

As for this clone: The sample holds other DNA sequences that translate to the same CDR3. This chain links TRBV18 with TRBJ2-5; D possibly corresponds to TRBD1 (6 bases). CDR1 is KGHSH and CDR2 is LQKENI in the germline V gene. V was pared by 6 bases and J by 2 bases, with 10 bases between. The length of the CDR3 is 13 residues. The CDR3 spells CASSPGTQETQYF. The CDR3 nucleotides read TGTGCCAGCTCGCCCGGGACACAAGAGACCCAGTACTTC.

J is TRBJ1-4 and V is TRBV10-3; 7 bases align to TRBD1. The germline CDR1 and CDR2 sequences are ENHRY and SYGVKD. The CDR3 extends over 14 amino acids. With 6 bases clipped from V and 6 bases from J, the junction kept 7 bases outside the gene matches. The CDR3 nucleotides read TGTGCCATCAGGCAGACAGGGTCGGATGAAAAACTGTTTTTT. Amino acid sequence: CAIRQTGSDEKLFF.

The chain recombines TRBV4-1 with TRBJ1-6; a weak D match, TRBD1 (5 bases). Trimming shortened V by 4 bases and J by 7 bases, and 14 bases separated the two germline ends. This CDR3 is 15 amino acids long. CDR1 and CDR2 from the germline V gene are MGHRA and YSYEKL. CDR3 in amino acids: CASSPLTAGNSPLHF. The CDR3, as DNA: TGCGCCAGCAGCCCGCTAACCGCAGGGAATTCACCCCTCCACTTT.

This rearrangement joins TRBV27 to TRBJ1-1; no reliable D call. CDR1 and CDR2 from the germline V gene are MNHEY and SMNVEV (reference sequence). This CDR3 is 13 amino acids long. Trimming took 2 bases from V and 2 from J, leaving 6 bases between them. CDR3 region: CASSLTVNTEAFF. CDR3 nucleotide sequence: TGTGCCAGCAGTTTAACTGTAAACACTGAAGCTTTCTTT.

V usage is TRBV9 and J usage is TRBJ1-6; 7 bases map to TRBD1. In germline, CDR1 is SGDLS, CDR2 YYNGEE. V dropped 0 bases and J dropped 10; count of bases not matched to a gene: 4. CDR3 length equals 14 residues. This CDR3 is CASSVGQGGSPLHF. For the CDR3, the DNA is TGTGCCAGCAGCGTAGGACAGGGAGGCTCACCCCTCCACTTT.

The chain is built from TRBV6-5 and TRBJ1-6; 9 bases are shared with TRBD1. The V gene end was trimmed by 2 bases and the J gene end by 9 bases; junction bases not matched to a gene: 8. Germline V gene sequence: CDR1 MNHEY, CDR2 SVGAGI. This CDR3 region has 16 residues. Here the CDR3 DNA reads TGTGCCAGCAGTTACAGATCGGGGACAGGGCTTTCACCCCTCCACTTT. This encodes CASSYRSGTGLSPLHF.

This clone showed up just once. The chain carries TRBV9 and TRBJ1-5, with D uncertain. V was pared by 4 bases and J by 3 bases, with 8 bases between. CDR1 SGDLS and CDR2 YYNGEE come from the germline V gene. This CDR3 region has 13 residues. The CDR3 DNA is TGTGCCAGCAGCCTGGGCTTCAATCAGCCCCAGCATTTT. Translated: CASSLGFNQPQHF.

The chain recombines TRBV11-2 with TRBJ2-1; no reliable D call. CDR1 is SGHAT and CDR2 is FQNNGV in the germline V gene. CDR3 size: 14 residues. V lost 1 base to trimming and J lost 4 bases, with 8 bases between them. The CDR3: CASSLGLKYNEQFF. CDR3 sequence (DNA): TGTGCCAGCAGCTTAGGACTCAAATACAATGAGCAGTTCTTC.

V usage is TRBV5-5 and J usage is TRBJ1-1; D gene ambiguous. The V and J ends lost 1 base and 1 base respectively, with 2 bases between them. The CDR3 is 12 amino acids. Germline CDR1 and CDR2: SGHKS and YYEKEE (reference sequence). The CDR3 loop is CASSLRNTEAFF. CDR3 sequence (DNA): TGTGCCAGCAGCTTGCGGAACACTGAAGCTTTCTTT.